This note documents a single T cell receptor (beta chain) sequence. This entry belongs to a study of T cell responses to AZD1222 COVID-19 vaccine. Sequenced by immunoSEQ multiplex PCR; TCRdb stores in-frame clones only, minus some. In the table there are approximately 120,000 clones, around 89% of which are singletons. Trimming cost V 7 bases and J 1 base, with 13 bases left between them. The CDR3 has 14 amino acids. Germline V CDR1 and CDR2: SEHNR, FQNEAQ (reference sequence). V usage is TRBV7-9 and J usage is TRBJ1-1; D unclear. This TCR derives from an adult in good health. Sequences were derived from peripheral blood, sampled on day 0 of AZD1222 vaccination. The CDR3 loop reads CASTPVGKNTEAFF. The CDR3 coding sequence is TGTGCCAGCACCCCGGTGGGGAAGAACACTGAAGCTTTCTTT. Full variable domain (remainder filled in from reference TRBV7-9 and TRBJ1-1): DTGVSQNPRHKITKRGQNVTFRCDPISEHNRLYWYRQTLGQGPEFLTYFQNEAQLEKSRLLSDRFSAERPKGSFSTLEIQRTEQGDSAMYLCASTPVGKNTEAFFGQGTRLTVV.